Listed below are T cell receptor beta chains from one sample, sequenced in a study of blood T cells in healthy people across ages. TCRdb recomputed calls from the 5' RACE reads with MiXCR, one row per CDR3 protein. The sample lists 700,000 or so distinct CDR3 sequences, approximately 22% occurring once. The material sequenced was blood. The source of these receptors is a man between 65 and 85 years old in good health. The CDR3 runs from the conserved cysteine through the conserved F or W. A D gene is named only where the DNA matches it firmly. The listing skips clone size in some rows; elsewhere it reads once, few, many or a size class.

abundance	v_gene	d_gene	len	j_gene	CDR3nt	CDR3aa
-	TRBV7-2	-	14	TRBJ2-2	TGTGCCAGCAGCTTAGATTGGGACACCGGGGAGCTGTTTTTT	CASSLDWDTGELFF
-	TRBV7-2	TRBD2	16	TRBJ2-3	TGTGCCAGCAGGTTTAGTTCCGCGGGGAGGGCAGATACGCAGTATTTT	CASRFSSAGRADTQYF
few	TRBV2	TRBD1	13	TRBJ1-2	TGTGCCAGCAGGGACTCAGGGGGATATGGCTACACCTTC	CASRDSGGYGYTF
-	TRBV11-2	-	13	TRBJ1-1	TGTGCCAGCACCCACCAGGGTATCACTGAAGCTTTCTTT	CASTHQGITEAFF
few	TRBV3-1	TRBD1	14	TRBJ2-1	TGTGCCAGCAGCCTTGGACAGGGAATGAATGAGCAGTTCTTC	CASSLGQGMNEQFF
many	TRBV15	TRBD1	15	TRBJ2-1	TGTGCCACCAGCCCCGGGACAGGGCCTGCCAATGAGCAGTTCTTC	CATSPGTGPANEQFF
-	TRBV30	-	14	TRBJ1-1	TGTGCCTGGACCTTGGGGGCCTCGAACACTGAAGCTTTCTTT	CAWTLGASNTEAFF
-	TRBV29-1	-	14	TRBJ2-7	TGCAGCGCCCAGGGTCTAGCCGGATGGCACGAGCAGTACTTC	CSAQGLAGWHEQYF
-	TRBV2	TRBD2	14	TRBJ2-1	TGTGCCAGCAGTGAGGGGGGGTTGAGGAATGAGCAGTTCTTC	CASSEGGLRNEQFF
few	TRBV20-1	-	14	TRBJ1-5	TGCAGTGCTAGAGAGGTACAGTCCAATCAGCCCCAGCATTTT	CSAREVQSNQPQHF
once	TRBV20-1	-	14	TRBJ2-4	TGCAGTGCTAGTAGGATCAGGGCCAAAAACATTCAGTACTTC	CSASRIRAKNIQYF
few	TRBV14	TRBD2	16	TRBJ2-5	TGTGCCAGCAGCCAAATGGGACTAGCGGGATCTAAGACCCAGTACTTC	CASSQMGLAGSKTQYF
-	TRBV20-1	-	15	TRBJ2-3	TGCAGTGCTAGTACCCCACTGAAACTTCCTGATACGCAGTATTTT	CSASTPLKLPDTQYF
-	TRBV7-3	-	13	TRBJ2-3	TGTGCCAGCAGCTTAAAAGTTTCGGATACGCAGTATTTT	CASSLKVSDTQYF
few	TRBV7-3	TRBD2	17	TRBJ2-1	TGTGCCAGCAGCTTAGTCCCCCTAGCGGGAGCTATCAATGAGCAGTTCTTC	CASSLVPLAGAINEQFF
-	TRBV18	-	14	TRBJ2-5	TGTGCCAGCTCACATGCTGTCCGGGACCCCCAACTGAACTTC	CASSHAVRDPQLNF
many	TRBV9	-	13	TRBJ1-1	TGTGCCAGCAGCTTCCGACAGAACACTGAAGCTTTCTTT	CASSFRQNTEAFF
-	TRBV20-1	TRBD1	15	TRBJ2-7	TGCAGTGCTAGAGATGGCAGGACAGGGAAGTACGAGCAGTACTTC	CSARDGRTGKYEQYF
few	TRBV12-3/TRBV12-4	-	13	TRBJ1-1	TGTGCCACGGGTAGGGGGGATAACACTGAAGCTTTCTTT	CATGRGDNTEAFF
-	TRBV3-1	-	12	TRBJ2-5	TGTGCCAGCAGCCAAGGACCGGGACTCCGTATGTTC	CASSQGPGLRMF
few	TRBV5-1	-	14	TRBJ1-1	TGCGCCAGCAGCCGGGACCCCTGGGGCTCTGAAGCTTTCTTT	CASSRDPWGSEAFF
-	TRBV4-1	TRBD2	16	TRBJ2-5	TGCGCCAGCAGCCAAGATTCTAGCGGGAGTCAGAGACCCCAGTACTTC	CASSQDSSGSQRPQYF
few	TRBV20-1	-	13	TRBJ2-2	TGCAGTGCTAGGGGCTTATACACCGGGGAGCTGTTTTTT	CSARGLYTGELFF
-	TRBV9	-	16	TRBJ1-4	TGTGCCAGCAGCGTAGGCCCCATGGGGACTAATGAAAAACTGTTTTTT	CASSVGPMGTNEKLFF
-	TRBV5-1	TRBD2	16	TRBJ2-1	TGCGCCAGCAGCTCCGTTCCAGCGGGGGGGCTCAATGAGCAGTTCTTC	CASSSVPAGGLNEQFF